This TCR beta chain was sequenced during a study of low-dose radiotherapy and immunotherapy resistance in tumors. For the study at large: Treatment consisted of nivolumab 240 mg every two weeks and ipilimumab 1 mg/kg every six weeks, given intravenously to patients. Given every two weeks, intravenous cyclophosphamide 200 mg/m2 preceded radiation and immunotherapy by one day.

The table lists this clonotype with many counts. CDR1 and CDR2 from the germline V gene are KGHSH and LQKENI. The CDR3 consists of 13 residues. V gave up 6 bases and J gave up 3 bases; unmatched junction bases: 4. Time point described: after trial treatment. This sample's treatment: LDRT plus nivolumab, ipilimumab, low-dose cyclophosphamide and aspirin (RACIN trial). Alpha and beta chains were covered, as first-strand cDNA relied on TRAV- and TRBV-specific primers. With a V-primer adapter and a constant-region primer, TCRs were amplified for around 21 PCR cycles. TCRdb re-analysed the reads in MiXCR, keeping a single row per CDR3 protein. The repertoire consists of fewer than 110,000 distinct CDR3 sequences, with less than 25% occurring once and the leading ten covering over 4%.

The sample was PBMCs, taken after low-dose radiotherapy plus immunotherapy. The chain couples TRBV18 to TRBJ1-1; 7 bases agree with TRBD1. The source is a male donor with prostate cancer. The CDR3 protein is CASSTGADTEAFF. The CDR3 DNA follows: TGTGCCAGCTCTACAGGGGCGGACACTGAAGCTTTCTTT.